The present T cell receptor (beta chain) was sequenced within a study of blood T cell repertoires in COVID-19. Study details: The United States, Italy and Spain provided the acute and convalescent COVID-19 samples. In each case, the material was cDNA or gDNA derived from T cells, B-cell-depleted T cells, or PBMCs.

The V gene's germline CDR1 is MDHEN and CDR2 SYDVKM. V lost 3 bases to trimming and J lost 0 bases, with 9 bases between them. CDR3 length: 16 amino acids. The authors' processing: By means of reference gene primer amplification, nucleated cell counts were estimated. Method: immunoSEQ multiplex PCR; TCRdb's copy keeps in-frame clones and lacks some. The V and J calls and the clone size are those of that table, but D and trimming were determined from the DNA. The sample has about 160,000 clones, around 85% seen once. The chain links TRBV28 to TRBJ2-6; possible D gene TRBD1, 5 bases. Sequencing input: peripheral blood. The TCR was taken from a human donor with acute or convalescent COVID-19. The donor label of this sample is uncertain. CDR3 nucleotide sequence: TGTGCCAGCAGTTTTCAGGGCTTCTCTGGGGCCAACGTCCTGACTTTC. Protein: CASSFQGFSGANVLTF.